This entry concerns a single T cell receptor (beta chain). The antigen is undetermined. V was trimmed by 4 bases and J by 3 bases, leaving 15 bases between them. Germline CDR1 SEHNR, CDR2 FQNEAQ (reference sequence). This CDR3 contains 15 residues. This record belongs to a study of cytomegalovirus exposure and HLA in healthy donors. Study-level results: The classifier reportedly diagnosed cytomegalovirus status with high specificity and sensitivity. 150 or so TCR beta chains were listed as cytomegalovirus-associated. Later analysis suggested links between common viral pathogens and several top significant clusters.

Nominally healthy donors provided the samples, though records likely missed some immune exposures. In the PCR, 60 Vbeta and 13 Jbeta primers were used. The data were produced by immunoSEQ multiplex PCR, yet TCRdb's version contains in-frame clones alone and is incomplete. The data contain about 110,000 clones, roughly 73% of them singletons. The sequence was collected from a woman aged 25 to 39 in good health and CMV-seronegative. Sequenced material: PBMCs. This chain links TRBV7-9 with TRBJ1-1; maybe TRBD1 (5 bases). The chain's CDR3 is CASSSGREFDTEAFF. In DNA, the CDR3 is TGTGCCAGCAGCTCGGGACGGGAGTTCGACACTGAAGCTTTCTTT.